The source of this T cell receptor beta chain is a study of CD8 T cells in Susac syndrome. Whole-study findings and limits: As the study acknowledged, the number of individuals in its TCR sequencing and HLA analysis was relatively small.

After extraction with the RNeasy kit, roughly 0.5 to 1 ug of the RNA was reverse transcribed using random hexamers. An immunoSEQ multiplex PCR amplified TCR beta CDR3 over 54 Vbeta and 13 Jbeta. TCRdb independently ran MiXCR on the immunoSEQ multiplex PCR reads; one entry per CDR3 protein. This table holds about 250,000 distinct CDR3 sequences, about 93% found once. On this clonotype itself: Its specificity is unknown.

CDR1 and CDR2 from the germline V gene are MNHEY and SMNVEV (reference sequence). V was trimmed by 0 bases and J by 9 bases, leaving 24 bases between them. The CDR3 loop spans 19 amino acids. High-throughput TCR beta sequencing covered peripheral CD8+ and CD4+ T cells. The patients serving as multiple sclerosis controls were treatment-naive. They had stable or active relapsing-remitting disease and fulfilled revised McDonald criteria. The sequenced material came from CD4+ T cells from PBMCs. The receptor comes from a human donor with multiple sclerosis. The chain joins TRBV27 to TRBJ1-6; D unclear. CDR3 sequence (DNA): TGTGCCAGCAGTTTATCGTCTGGGTCGGCAGGTGGTATCGGTTCACCCCTCCACTTT. Its protein product is CASSLSSGSAGGIGSPLHF.